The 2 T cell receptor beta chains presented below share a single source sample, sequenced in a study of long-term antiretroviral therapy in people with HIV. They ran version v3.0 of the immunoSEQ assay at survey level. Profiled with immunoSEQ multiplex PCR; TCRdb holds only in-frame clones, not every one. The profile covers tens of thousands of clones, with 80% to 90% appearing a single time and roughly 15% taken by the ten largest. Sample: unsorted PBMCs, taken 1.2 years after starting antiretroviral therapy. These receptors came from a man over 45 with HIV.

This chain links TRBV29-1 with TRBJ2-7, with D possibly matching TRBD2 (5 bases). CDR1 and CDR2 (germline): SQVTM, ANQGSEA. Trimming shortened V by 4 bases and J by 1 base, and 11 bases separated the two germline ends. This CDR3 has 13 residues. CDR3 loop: CSVASGGSYEQYF. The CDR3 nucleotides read TGCAGCGTTGCTTCGGGCGGGTCCTACGAGCAGTACTTC.

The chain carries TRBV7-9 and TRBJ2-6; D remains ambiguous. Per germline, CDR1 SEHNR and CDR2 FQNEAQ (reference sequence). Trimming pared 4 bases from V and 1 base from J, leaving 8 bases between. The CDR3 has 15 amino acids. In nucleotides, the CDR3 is TGTGCCAGCAGCTCTGACACATCTGGGGCCAACGTCCTGACTTTC. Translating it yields CASSSDTSGANVLTF.